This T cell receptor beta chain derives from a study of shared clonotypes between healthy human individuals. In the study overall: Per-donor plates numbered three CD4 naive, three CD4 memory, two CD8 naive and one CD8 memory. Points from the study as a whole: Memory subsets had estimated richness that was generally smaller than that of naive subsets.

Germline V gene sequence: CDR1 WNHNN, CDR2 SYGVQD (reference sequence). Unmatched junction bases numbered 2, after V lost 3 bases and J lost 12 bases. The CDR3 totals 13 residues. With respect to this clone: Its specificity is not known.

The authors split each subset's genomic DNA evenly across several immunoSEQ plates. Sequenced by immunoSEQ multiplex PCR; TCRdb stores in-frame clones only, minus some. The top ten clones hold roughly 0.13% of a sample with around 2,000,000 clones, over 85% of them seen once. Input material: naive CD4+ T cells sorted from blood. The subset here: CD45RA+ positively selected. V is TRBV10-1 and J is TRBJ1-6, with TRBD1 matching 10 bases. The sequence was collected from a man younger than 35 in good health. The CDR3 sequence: CASSDRDRGPLHF. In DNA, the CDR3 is TGCGCCAGCAGTGACCGGGACAGGGGACCCCTCCACTTT.